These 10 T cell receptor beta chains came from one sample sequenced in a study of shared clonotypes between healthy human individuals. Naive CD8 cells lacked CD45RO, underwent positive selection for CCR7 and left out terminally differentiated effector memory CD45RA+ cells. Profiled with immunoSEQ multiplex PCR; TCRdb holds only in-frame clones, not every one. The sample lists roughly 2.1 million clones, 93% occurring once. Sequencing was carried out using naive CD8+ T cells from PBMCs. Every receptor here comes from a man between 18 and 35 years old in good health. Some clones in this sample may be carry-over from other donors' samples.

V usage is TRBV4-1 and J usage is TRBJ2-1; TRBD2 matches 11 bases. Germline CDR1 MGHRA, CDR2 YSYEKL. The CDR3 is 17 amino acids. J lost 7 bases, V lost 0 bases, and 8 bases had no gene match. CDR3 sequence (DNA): TGCGCCAGCAGCCAAGAACTAGCGGGAGTGCTAGGGAATGAGCAGTTCTTC. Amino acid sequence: CASSQELAGVLGNEQFF.

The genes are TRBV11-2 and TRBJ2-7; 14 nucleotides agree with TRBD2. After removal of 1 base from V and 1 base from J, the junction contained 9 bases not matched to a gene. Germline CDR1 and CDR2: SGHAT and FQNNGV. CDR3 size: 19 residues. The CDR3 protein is CASSLVFGLAGGVSYEQYF. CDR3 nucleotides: TGTGCCAGCAGCTTAGTGTTCGGACTAGCGGGAGGTGTGTCCTACGAGCAGTACTTC.

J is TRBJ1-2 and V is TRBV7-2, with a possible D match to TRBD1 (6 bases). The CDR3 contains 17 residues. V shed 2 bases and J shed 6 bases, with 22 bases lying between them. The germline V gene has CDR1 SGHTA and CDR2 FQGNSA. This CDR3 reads CASSLRVRGSLEDGYTF. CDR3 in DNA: TGTGCCAGCAGCTTAAGGGTTAGGGGGAGCCTGGAGGATGGCTACACCTTC.

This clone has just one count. The CDR3, as DNA: TGTGCCAGCAGCTCCCGGACAGGGAAATTCTACGAGCAGTACTTC. It specifies CASSSRTGKFYEQYF. The chain uses TRBV7-9 and TRBJ2-7; 8 bases are shared with TRBD1. This CDR3 has 15 amino acids. Unmatched junction bases numbered 8, after V lost 4 bases and J lost 3 bases. From germline, CDR1 is SEHNR and CDR2 FQNEAQ (reference sequence).

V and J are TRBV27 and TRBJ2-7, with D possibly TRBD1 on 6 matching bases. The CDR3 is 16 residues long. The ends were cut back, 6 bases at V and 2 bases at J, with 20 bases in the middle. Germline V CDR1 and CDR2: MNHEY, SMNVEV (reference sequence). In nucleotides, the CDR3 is TGTGCCAGCAGAGAATACCAAACAGGGTTTCCCTACGAGCAGTACTTC. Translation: CASREYQTGFPYEQYF.

DNA of the CDR3: TGCGCCAGCAGCCAAGTCCGACCAGAAGAGACCCAGTACTTC. It codes for CASSQVRPEETQYF. The chain recombines TRBV4-1 with TRBJ2-5; D is ambiguous. Germline-derived CDR1 and CDR2 are MGHRA and YSYEKL. The CDR3 is made up of 14 amino acids. V was shortened by 1 base and J by 3 bases, with 9 bases between the two germline ends.

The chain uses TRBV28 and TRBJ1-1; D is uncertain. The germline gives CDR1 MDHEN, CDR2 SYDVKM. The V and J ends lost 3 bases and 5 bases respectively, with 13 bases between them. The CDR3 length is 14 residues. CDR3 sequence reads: CASSLAQPGTEAFF. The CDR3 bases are TGTGCCAGCAGTTTGGCACAACCTGGGACTGAAGCTTTCTTT. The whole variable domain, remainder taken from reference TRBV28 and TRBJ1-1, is DVKVTQSSRYLVKRTGEKVFLECVQDMDHENMFWYRQDPGLGLRLIYFSYDVKMKEKGDIPEGYSVSREKKERFSLILESASTNQTSMYLCASSLAQPGTEAFFGQGTRLTVV.

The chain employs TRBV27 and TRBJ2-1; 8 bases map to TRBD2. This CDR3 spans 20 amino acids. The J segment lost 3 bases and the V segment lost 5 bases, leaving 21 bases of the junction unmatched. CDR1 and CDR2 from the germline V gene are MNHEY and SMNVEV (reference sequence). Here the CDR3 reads CASSSWMSSGNLLGYNEQFF. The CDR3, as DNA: TGTGCCAGCAGTAGCTGGATGAGTAGCGGGAACCTCTTAGGCTACAATGAGCAGTTCTTC.

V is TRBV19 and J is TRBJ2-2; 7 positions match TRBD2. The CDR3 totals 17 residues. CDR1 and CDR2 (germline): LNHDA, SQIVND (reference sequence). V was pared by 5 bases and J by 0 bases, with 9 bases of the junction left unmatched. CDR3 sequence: CASSGRTSPPNTGELFF. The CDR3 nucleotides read TGTGCCAGTAGTGGCCGGACTAGTCCCCCGAACACCGGGGAGCTGTTTTTT.

CDR3 region: CASSLDPGGLGGYTF. The CDR3 DNA is TGCGCCAGCAGCTTGGACCCGGGGGGCCTGGGCGGCTACACCTTC. The rearrangement links TRBV5-1 to TRBJ1-2; maybe TRBD1 (6 bases). CDR1 SGHRS and CDR2 YFSETQ come from the germline V gene. The CDR3 has 15 residues. V was trimmed by 0 bases and J by 8 bases, leaving 17 bases between them.